The 6 T cell receptor beta chains listed next were all sequenced from one sample in a study of Graves' ophthalmopathy and Graves' hyperthyroidism. Transcripts of RNA were the source for amplifying TCR beta CDR3 regions. An initial RT-PCR round employing HTBI primers preceded a second-round multiplex PCR. In TCRdb, the multiplex PCR reads were re-called with MiXCR into one record per CDR3 protein. The profile shows about 370,000 distinct CDR3 sequences, 17% of them singletons. Material: peripheral blood. These TCRs come from an adult woman with stable Graves' hyperthyroidism.

The table lists this clonotype with many counts. The rearrangement joins TRBV6-1 to TRBJ2-7, with 11 bases that match TRBD2. The length of the CDR3 is 19 residues. Per the germline V gene, CDR1 is MNHNS and CDR2 is SASEGT. V trimming: 4 bases; J trimming: 1 base; junction bases outside the gene matches: 15. In nucleotides, the CDR3 is TGTGCCAGCAGTGCCCAACTAGCGGGAGTTGTCAGTGCTTCCTACGAGCAGTACTTC. Its protein is CASSAQLAGVVSASYEQYF.

This clonotype has ten or more counts. The CDR3 bases are TGTGCCAGCAGCTCGGACAGGACCCGCGCTGAAGCTTTCTTT. Residues: CASSSDRTRAEAFF. V and J are TRBV11-2 and TRBJ1-1; TRBD1 aligns across 7 bases. Germline CDR1 SGHAT, CDR2 FQNNGV. This CDR3 spans 14 amino acids. V shed 4 bases, J shed 6 bases, and the junction held 8 bases outside the gene matches.

This clonotype was seen at least ten times. This chain joins TRBV6-1 and TRBJ2-2; possibly TRBD2 for D (6 bases). Germline values: CDR1 MNHNS, CDR2 SASEGT. This CDR3 comprises 16 residues. With 9 bases removed from V and 3 bases from J, the gap between germline ends came to 20 bases. CDR3 coding DNA: TGTGCCAGTCAGCTCGACGGAGGGTGGGACACCGGGGAGCTGTTTTTT. Its protein is CASQLDGGWDTGELFF.

The gene calls are TRBV28 and TRBJ1-1, with D uncertain. CDR3 length equals 16 residues. V was pared by 10 bases and J by 2 bases, with 23 bases between. CDR1 and CDR2 from the germline V gene are MDHEN and SYDVKM. CDR3 coding DNA: TGTGCCACCGAGTCCTCCCCGGTCTTATTCAACACTGAAGCTTTCTTT. This sequence encodes CATESSPVLFNTEAFF.

V gene TRBV28 combines with J gene TRBJ2-7, with D possibly matching TRBD1 (5 bases). The CDR3 is made up of 13 amino acids. The V gene's germline CDR1 is MDHEN and CDR2 SYDVKM. Deletions cut 3 bases from V and 2 bases from J, with 8 bases between. The CDR3: CASSFDSPYEQYF. Written as DNA, the CDR3 is TGTGCCAGCAGTTTTGACAGTCCCTACGAGCAGTACTTC.

This clonotype was observed many times. The CDR3: CAISETAENTEAFF. The CDR3 DNA sequence: TGTGCCATCAGTGAGACAGCGGAGAACACTGAAGCTTTCTTT. This rearrangement joins TRBV10-3 to TRBJ1-1, with D unclear. The CDR3 loop spans 14 amino acids. Trimming took 2 bases from V and 1 from J, leaving 8 bases between them. Germline V gene data show CDR1 as ENHRY and CDR2 as SYGVKD.